What follows are 24 T cell receptor beta chains derived from one specimen sequenced in a study of blood T cell repertoires in COVID-19. Sequencing was performed with immunoSEQ multiplex PCR; in TCRdb, only in-frame clones are kept and a portion is missing. Of approximately 97,000 clones in the sample, roughly 84% are singletons; the top ten hold around 4.5%. Sequenced sample: peripheral blood. These receptors all stem from a human donor in a cohort sampled during active COVID-19.

The V call is TRBV7-2, the J call TRBJ1-2; D possibly corresponds to TRBD1 (6 bases). The V gene lost 4 bases and the J gene lost 6 bases, with 12 bases spanning the gap. This CDR3 contains 13 residues. Germline CDR1 is SGHTA and CDR2 is FQGNSA. CDR3 in amino acids: CASSSPGVNGYTF. DNA for the CDR3: TGTGCCAGCAGCTCCCCAGGGGTTAATGGCTACACCTTC.

In DNA, the CDR3 is TGTGCCAGCAGCTTAACGGGACTAGTCATTGATGAGCAGTTCTTC. It is translated as CASSLTGLVIDEQFF. The chain is built from TRBV7-3 and TRBJ2-1; 8 nucleotides align to TRBD2. This CDR3 has 15 residues. Trimming removed 0 bases from V and 8 bases from J; junction bases left unmatched: 6. The germline V gene has CDR1 SGHTA and CDR2 FQGTGA.

The chain uses TRBV10-3 and TRBJ1-5; D perhaps matches TRBD1 (6 bases). V was shortened by 3 bases and J by 4 bases, with 13 bases between the two germline ends. The CDR3 has 15 residues. The germline V gene has CDR1 ENHRY and CDR2 SYGVKD. The CDR3 nucleotides read TGTGCCATCAGTGATCAGGTGGGGGCTAATCAGCCCCAGCATTTT. Residues: CAISDQVGANQPQHF.

This chain connects TRBV6-4 to TRBJ2-3; D uncertain. V was clipped by 6 bases and J by 5 bases, with 12 bases between them. The CDR3 has 13 residues. Germline V gene lookup returns CDR1 MRHNA and CDR2 SNTAGT. CDR3 loop: CASSKYWQDTQYF. In DNA form, the CDR3 reads TGTGCCAGCAGCAAGTATTGGCAAGATACGCAGTATTTT.

The chain recombines TRBV18 with TRBJ2-1, with 10 positions matching TRBD1. The CDR3 sequence is 16 residues long. The V segment lost 5 bases and the J segment 8 bases; nucleotides outside the gene matches: 12. Germline CDR1 KGHSH, CDR2 LQKENI. CDR3 loop: CASSTQGTGVGDEQFF. DNA of the CDR3: TGTGCCAGCTCAACACAAGGGACAGGGGTCGGGGATGAGCAGTTCTTC.

The rearrangement uses TRBV3-1 (or the pseudogene TRBV3-2) and TRBJ2-6, with unresolved D. Germline values: CDR1 LGHDT, CDR2 YNNKEL (reference sequence). The germline V and J ends were trimmed by 1 base and 0 bases, with 4 bases remaining between them. The CDR3 sequence is 15 residues long. The CDR3 protein is CASSQGASGANVLTF. The CDR3 region has the DNA TGTGCCAGCAGCCAAGGGGCCTCTGGGGCCAACGTCCTGACTTTC.

DNA of the CDR3: TGTGCCAGCAGCAGCCGGACGGGGAGCTACGAGCAGTACTTC. Its protein product is CASSSRTGSYEQYF. This chain uses TRBV5-4 with TRBJ2-7; D might be TRBD2 (5 bases). V lost 4 bases and J lost 3, with 14 bases in between. In germline, CDR1 is SGHNT, CDR2 YYREEE (reference sequence). This CDR3 is built from 14 residues.

V and J are TRBV7-2 and TRBJ2-2; 7 bases line up with TRBD1. Trimming at V came to 5 bases and at J to 8 bases, leaving 11 bases not matched to a gene. The CDR3 spans 15 residues. Germline loops: CDR1 SGHTA, CDR2 FQGNSA. CDR3 region: CASSVDREVAGELFF. The CDR3 DNA reads as TGTGCCAGCAGCGTTGACAGGGAAGTCGCGGGGGAGCTGTTTTTT.

This clone was recorded once. The CDR3 protein is CASSETSGYNEQFF. CDR3 DNA sequence: TGTGCCAGCAGCGAGACTAGCGGCTACAATGAGCAGTTCTTC. V usage is TRBV9 and J usage is TRBJ2-1, with TRBD2 matching 9 bases. Germline V lookup: CDR1 SGDLS, CDR2 YYNGEE. The CDR3 extends over 14 amino acids. Trimming cost V 3 bases and J 3 bases; bases outside gene matches: 1.

The V gene is TRBV18, the J gene TRBJ2-1; D call uncertain. V was clipped by 2 bases and J by 3 bases, with 14 bases between them. The CDR3 is 16 residues long. CDR1 is KGHSH and CDR2 is LQKENI in the germline V gene. The DNA of the CDR3 is TGTGCCAGCTCACCATTGGAAGCGTCGGGCTACAATGAGCAGTTCTTC. Protein sequence: CASSPLEASGYNEQFF.

This clone has a single count. The rearrangement uses TRBV6-4 and TRBJ1-6; D perhaps matches TRBD1 (5 bases). Germline CDR1 reads MRHNA; CDR2 reads SNTAGT. The CDR3 is made up of 15 amino acids. V was clipped by 5 bases and J by 8 bases, with 16 bases between them. CDR3 amino acids: CASSRSLRGHSPLHF. CDR3 sequence (DNA): TGTGCCAGCAGTAGGAGTTTAAGGGGTCATTCACCCCTCCACTTT.

This chain connects TRBV18 to TRBJ2-7; 8 bases are shared with TRBD1. Germline trimming cut 5 bases from V and 3 bases from J; bases unmatched to any gene: 6. CDR1 KGHSH and CDR2 LQKENI come from the germline V gene. CDR3 size: 14 residues. In DNA form, the CDR3 reads TGTGCCAGCTCAACCGGGACAGGACACTACGAGCAGTACTTC. It codes for CASSTGTGHYEQYF. The full variable domain, with the rest looked up from reference TRBV18 and TRBJ2-7, is NAGVMQNPRHLVRRRGQEARLRCSPMKGHSHVYWYRQLPEEGLKFMVYLQKENIIDESGMPKERFSAEFPKEGPSILRIQQVVRGDSAAYFCASSTGTGHYEQYFGPGTRLTVT.

This chain joins TRBV7-8 and TRBJ1-2, with a possible D match to TRBD1 (6 bases). The length of the CDR3 is 15 residues. The germline V gene has CDR1 SGHVS and CDR2 FQNEAQ. V lost 1 base to trimming and J lost 1 base, with 10 bases between them. The CDR3 nucleotides read TGTGCCAGCAGCTTAGTCTACAGGGTTAACTATGGCTACACCTTC. Residues: CASSLVYRVNYGYTF.

The chain recombines TRBV30 with TRBJ2-1; D possibly corresponds to TRBD1 (5 bases). V was pared by 2 bases and J by 7 bases, with 9 bases between. This CDR3 region has 12 residues. From germline, CDR1 is GTSNPN and CDR2 SVGIG (reference sequence). CDR3 in DNA: TGTGCCTGGAGTCGAACAGGTAATGAGCAGTTCTTC. Translation: CAWSRTGNEQFF.

This chain uses TRBV18 with TRBJ2-5; TRBD2 matches 8 bases. The J segment lost 5 bases and the V segment lost 2 bases, leaving 7 bases of the junction unmatched. Looked up from germline, CDR1 is KGHSH and CDR2 is LQKENI. This CDR3 comprises 15 residues. CDR3 residues: CASSPRTSFFETQYF. The CDR3 bases are TGTGCCAGCTCACCAAGGACTAGCTTTTTTGAGACCCAGTACTTC.

J is TRBJ1-5 and V is TRBV28, with 9 bases that match TRBD1. CDR1 and CDR2 from the germline V gene are MDHEN and SYDVKM. This CDR3 is built from 16 residues. The V and J ends lost 5 bases and 0 bases, in that order; junction bases with no gene match: 5. The CDR3 sequence: CASSGQGLGSNQPQHF. DNA for the CDR3: TGTGCCAGCAGTGGACAGGGGTTGGGTAGCAATCAGCCCCAGCATTTT.

The chain couples TRBV9 to TRBJ2-1; 7 positions agree with TRBD1. CDR1 and CDR2 (germline): SGDLS, YYNGEE. The J segment lost 0 bases and the V segment lost 0 bases, leaving 3 bases of the junction unmatched. The CDR3 sequence is 16 residues long. This CDR3 is CASSVVGGLSYNEQFF. CDR3 sequence (DNA): TGTGCCAGCAGCGTAGTAGGGGGCCTCTCCTACAATGAGCAGTTCTTC. The full variable domain, its missing parts supplied by reference TRBV9 and TRBJ2-1, is DSGVTQTPKHLITATGQRVTLRCSPRSGDLSVYWYQQSLDQGLQFLIQYYNGEERAKGNILERFSAQQFPDLHSELNLSSLELGDSALYFCASSVVGGLSYNEQFFGPGTRLTVL.

The sample holds many counts of this clone. This CDR3 is also generated by other DNA sequences in the sample. The chain employs TRBV4-1 and TRBJ2-7; TRBD1 agrees at 10 bases. The trim removed 2 bases at V and 2 bases at J, leaving 3 bases unmatched. The CDR3 has 15 amino acids. Looked up from germline, CDR1 is MGHRA and CDR2 is YSYEKL. This CDR3 reads CASSQSGTGAYEQYF. In nucleotides, the CDR3 is TGCGCCAGCAGCCAAAGCGGGACAGGGGCCTACGAGCAGTACTTC.

The chain combines TRBV19 with TRBJ2-3; 7 bases match TRBD1. Germline-derived CDR1 and CDR2 are LNHDA and SQIVND (reference sequence). The CDR3 is 13 residues long. Trimming took 4 bases from V and 5 from J; bases not matched to a gene: 3. The CDR3 sequence: CASSKRQGDTQYF. The CDR3 nucleotides read TGTGCCAGTAGTAAAAGACAGGGAGATACGCAGTATTTT. The entire variable domain, with the rest obtained from reference TRBV19 and TRBJ2-3, is as follows: DGGITQSPKYLFRKEGQNVTLSCEQNLNHDAMYWYRQDPGQGLRLIYYSQIVNDFQKGDIAEGYSVSREKKESFPLTVTSAQKNPTAFYLCASSKRQGDTQYFGPGTRLTVL.

This chain connects TRBV19 to TRBJ1-6, with 7 nucleotides matching TRBD1. Germline-derived CDR1 and CDR2 are LNHDA and SQIVND (reference sequence). The CDR3 is 16 amino acids. V lost 5 bases to trimming and J lost 9 bases; unmatched junction nucleotides: 13. This CDR3 reads CASSSVDRVLASPLHF. CDR3 bases: TGTGCCAGTAGTTCCGTTGACAGGGTTCTGGCTTCACCCCTCCACTTT.

V and J are TRBV6-5 and TRBJ1-2; 9 bases map to TRBD1. The germline V gene has CDR1 MNHEY and CDR2 SVGAGI. This CDR3 is 16 amino acids long. Losses at the gene ends were 4 bases for V and 2 bases for J; bases not matched to a gene: 8. CDR3 residues: CASSSTPGQGNYGYTF. CDR3 sequence (DNA): TGTGCCAGCAGTTCAACTCCGGGACAGGGAAACTATGGCTACACCTTC.

The table lists this clone with a count of one. V and J are TRBV7-9 and TRBJ1-1; the D is unclear. V lost 1 base and J 1 base, leaving 7 bases between the germline ends. This CDR3 has 14 amino acids. CDR1 and CDR2 from the germline V gene are SEHNR and FQNEAQ (reference sequence). CDR3 sequence reads: CASSLVDKNTEAFF. In DNA form, the CDR3 reads TGTGCCAGCAGCTTAGTAGACAAGAACACTGAAGCTTTCTTT.

This rearrangement joins TRBV18 to TRBJ2-5; the match to TRBD2 covers 7 bases. Germline trimming cut 6 bases from V and 2 bases from J; bases unmatched to any gene: 3. There are 13 residues in the CDR3. Germline assignment: CDR1 KGHSH and CDR2 LQKENI. The CDR3 nucleotides read TGTGCCAGCTCTCGGGGGGAACAAGAGACCCAGTACTTC. It codes for CASSRGEQETQYF.

V usage is TRBV6-1 and J usage is TRBJ2-7, with 11 bases identical to TRBD2. CDR3 size: 14 residues. V was clipped by 2 bases and J by 4 bases; unmatched bases: 1. Germline CDR1 and CDR2: MNHNS and SASEGT. DNA of the CDR3: TGTGCCAGCAGTGAATTAGCGGGGGGGTACGAGCAGTACTTC. This encodes CASSELAGGYEQYF.